The 31 T cell receptor beta chains in this list originate from one sample, sequenced in a study of human T cells and chemical hapten exposure. The time point is: patch test 1, 2 weeks after DPC sensitization. The treatment denotes: therapeutic diphenylcyclopropenone sensitization with weekly scalp DPC. A single record per CDR3 protein comes from TCRdb applying MiXCR to the RACE reads. The sample lists over 95,000 distinct CDR3 sequences; 12% were seen once. This material consisted of whole blood, taken in connection with sensitization to the hapten diphenylcyclopropenone (DPC). These receptor sequences come from a woman aged 40 to 55 with alopecia areata. Some clones in this sample may be carry-over from other donors' samples.

The chain joins TRBV7-2 to TRBJ2-3; weak D call: TRBD2 (5 bases). Germline CDR1 is SGHTA and CDR2 is FQGNSA. Trimming removed 4 bases at V and 1 base at J, with 15 bases between. This CDR3 is built from 16 residues. DNA for the CDR3: TGTGCCAGCAGCTCTCAGGACTCGCGTGGCACAGATACGCAGTATTTT. As protein: CASSSQDSRGTDTQYF.

The chain recombines TRBV7-9 with TRBJ2-5; TRBD1 aligns across 10 bases. With 3 bases clipped from V and 5 bases from J, the junction kept 6 bases outside the gene matches. This CDR3 contains 15 residues. CDR1 is SEHNR and CDR2 is FQNEAQ in the germline V gene (reference sequence). CDR3 protein: CASSFMTGGGETQYF. CDR3 in DNA: TGTGCCAGCAGCTTCATGACAGGGGGCGGTGAGACCCAGTACTTC.

The chain couples TRBV6-2 or TRBV6-3 to TRBJ2-5; D gene uncertain. CDR1 is MNHEY and CDR2 is SVGEGT in the germline V gene. V was shortened by 8 bases and J by 1 base, with 8 bases between the two germline ends. This CDR3 region has 12 residues. CDR3 region: CASSWLQETQYF. The CDR3 DNA follows: TGTGCCAGCTCCTGGCTCCAAGAGACCCAGTACTTC.

This chain links TRBV7-2 with TRBJ2-1; 11 nucleotides align to TRBD2. Trimming took 1 base from V and 8 from J; bases not matched to a gene: 7. This CDR3 spans 16 amino acids. In germline, CDR1 is SGHTA, CDR2 FQGNSA. The CDR3 DNA follows: TGTGCCAGCAGCTTAGGGGGTAGCGGGAGGGTATATGAGCAGTTCTTC. Its protein product is CASSLGGSGRVYEQFF.

This clonotype has at least ten counts. V usage is TRBV5-6 and J usage is TRBJ2-3, with D maybe TRBD1 (6 bases). This CDR3 is built from 15 residues. The V gene lost 5 bases and the J gene lost 5 bases, with 18 bases spanning the gap. Looked up from germline, CDR1 is SGHDT and CDR2 is YYEEEE. CDR3 amino acids: CASRPTYYREDTQYF. The CDR3 region has the DNA TGTGCCAGCAGGCCAACGTATTACAGGGAAGATACGCAGTATTTT.

This clonotype was seen a few times. The chain carries TRBV5-1 and TRBJ2-5, with TRBD1 matching 8 bases. J was trimmed by 1 base and V by 0 bases; bases with no gene match: 2. The CDR3 is 15 residues long. Looked up from germline, CDR1 is SGHRS and CDR2 is YFSETQ. Here the CDR3 DNA reads TGCGCCAGCAGCTTGGGACAGGGGTTCCAAGAGACCCAGTACTTC. Protein sequence: CASSLGQGFQETQYF.

The sample holds many counts of this clonotype. The chain joins TRBV18 to TRBJ2-3; D is unresolved. Trimming took off 3 bases at V and 6 bases at J, with 7 bases between the two ends. Germline V gives CDR1 KGHSH, CDR2 LQKENI. This CDR3 spans 12 amino acids. For the CDR3, the DNA is TGTGCCAGCTCACCGAAGCTGGATACGCAGTATTTT. Amino acids: CASSPKLDTQYF.

In this sample, this clonotype turned up many times. The V gene is TRBV7-8, the J gene TRBJ2-7; 10 bases fit TRBD1. The CDR3 sequence is 15 residues long. Trimming removed 5 bases from V and 8 bases from J; junction bases left unmatched: 12. Germline values: CDR1 SGHVS, CDR2 FQNEAQ. As DNA, the CDR3 is TGTGCCAGCAGCCTATCCGGGACAGGGGCCCGACAGCAGTACTTC. Its translation is CASSLSGTGARQQYF.

This clonotype was counted only a few times. This chain uses TRBV12-3 or TRBV12-4 with TRBJ2-2; 10 bases are a match to TRBD2. The CDR3 has 15 amino acids. V lost 8 bases and J lost 7; bases outside the gene matches: 10. This CDR3 is CASYEPSGSRGELFF. The CDR3 coding sequence is TGTGCCAGCTATGAACCTAGCGGGAGTCGCGGGGAGCTGTTTTTT.

This sequence joins TRBV28 and TRBJ2-7, with TRBD1 matching over 7 bases. The CDR3 length is 15 residues. Trimming at V came to 2 bases and at J to 0 bases, leaving 4 bases not matched to a gene. Looked up from germline, CDR1 is MDHEN and CDR2 is SYDVKM. The CDR3 here is CASSLQGVGSYEQYF. In DNA, the CDR3 is TGTGCCAGCAGTTTACAGGGGGTAGGCTCCTACGAGCAGTACTTC.

This clonotype was observed a handful of times. V gene TRBV12-3 or TRBV12-4 combines with J gene TRBJ1-2, with D perhaps matching TRBD1 (6 bases). The CDR3 runs 14 residues. V lost 5 bases and J lost 2, with 12 bases in between. The CDR3 is CASSLQDRNYGYTF. The CDR3 DNA reads TGTGCCAGCAGTCTACAAGACAGGAACTATGGCTACACCTTC.

This clonotype was seen ten or more times. The chain employs TRBV7-6 and TRBJ2-7; D is perhaps TRBD1 (6 bases). V lost 0 bases and J 5 bases, leaving 17 bases between the germline ends. This CDR3 has 16 amino acids. Germline V gives CDR1 SGHVS, CDR2 FNYEAQ. CDR3 loop: CASSLAGTGLGNEQYF. CDR3 nucleotide sequence: TGTGCCAGCAGCTTAGCCGGTACAGGGTTGGGAAACGAGCAGTACTTC.

The J gene is TRBJ2-1, the V gene TRBV12-3 or TRBV12-4; 11 positions agree with TRBD2. Trimming cost V 6 bases and J 7 bases; bases outside gene matches: 5. The CDR3 runs to 14 residues. CDR3 amino acids: CASRGTSGGNEQFF. The CDR3 region has the DNA TGTGCCAGCAGGGGGACTAGCGGAGGGAATGAGCAGTTCTTC.

This chain links TRBV4-3 with TRBJ2-1; possible D gene TRBD1, 5 bases. This CDR3 is built from 13 residues. Germline V gene lookup returns CDR1 LGHNA and CDR2 YSLEER. Trimming took off 0 bases at V and 7 bases at J, with 7 bases between the two ends. The CDR3 sequence: CASSQETENEQFF. The CDR3 DNA reads as TGCGCCAGCAGCCAAGAGACAGAAAATGAGCAGTTCTTC.

The chain carries TRBV28 and TRBJ2-3; D may be TRBD1 or TRBD2 (7 bases each). Between the trimmed V and J ends, which lost 7 bases and 1 base, there was a span of 15 bases. This CDR3 has 15 amino acids. Per germline, CDR1 MDHEN and CDR2 SYDVKM. CDR3 coding DNA: TGTGCCAGCACCTGGGGAGGGGGCGGCACAGATACGCAGTATTTT. It is translated as CASTWGGGGTDTQYF. Supplemented by reference TRBV28 and TRBJ2-3, the full variable domain reads DVKVTQSSRYLVKRTGEKVFLECVQDMDHENMFWYRQDPGLGLRLIYFSYDVKMKEKGDIPEGYSVSREKKERFSLILESASTNQTSMYLCASTWGGGGTDTQYFGPGTRLTVL.

V and J are TRBV11-3 and TRBJ1-1; D unclear. The germline V gene has CDR1 SGHNT and CDR2 YENEEA. Trimming shortened V by 3 bases and J by 4 bases, and 9 bases separated the two germline ends. CDR3 length: 13 residues. CDR3: CASSFLASTEAFF. The CDR3 DNA is TGTGCCAGCAGCTTTTTGGCTAGCACTGAAGCTTTCTTT.

On this clonotype: Just one base apart from a much larger clone, this may be a read error. The chain recombines TRBV5-1 with TRBJ2-3, with 7 bases that match TRBD1. The CDR3 totals 16 residues. The V gene's germline CDR1 is SGHRS and CDR2 YFSETQ. The J segment lost 4 bases and the V segment lost 2 bases, leaving 10 bases of the junction unmatched. The CDR3 nucleotides read TGCGCCAGCAGCTTAACAGGGGAAGGTTCCGCAGATACGCAGTATTTT. Translation gives CASSLTGEGSADTQYF.

The gene calls are TRBV19 and TRBJ2-1, with 12 nucleotides matching TRBD2. V trimming: 8 bases; J trimming: 7 bases; junction bases outside the gene matches: 9. The CDR3 is 15 amino acids. CDR1 LNHDA and CDR2 SQIVND come from the germline V gene (reference sequence). The CDR3 is CASSLAGGPGNEQFF. The CDR3 DNA is TGTGCCAGTTCCCTAGCGGGAGGGCCGGGGAATGAGCAGTTCTTC.

The rearrangement uses TRBV7-2 and TRBJ2-1, with TRBD2 as a possible D gene (6 bases). The germline V gene has CDR1 SGHTA and CDR2 FQGNSA. Deletions cut 7 bases from V and 6 bases from J, with 19 bases between. The CDR3 runs 15 residues. The CDR3 region is CASIFWGEFPNEQFF. In nucleotides, the CDR3 is TGTGCCAGCATCTTTTGGGGGGAGTTCCCCAATGAGCAGTTCTTC.

This clonotype showed up many times. This chain uses TRBV29-1 with TRBJ2-1; 7 nucleotides agree with TRBD1. Trimming removed 7 bases from V and 0 bases from J; junction bases left unmatched: 3. This CDR3 spans 13 amino acids. Germline CDR1 reads SQVTM; CDR2 reads ANQGSEA. The CDR3 DNA reads TGCAGCGGGGGACAGTACTCCTACAATGAGCAGTTCTTC. Translated, it gives CSGGQYSYNEQFF.

In its sample, this clonotype was seen a few times. One end of the junction does not line up with germline, which may come from a read error. This chain uses TRBV7-2 with TRBJ2-5, with a possible D match to TRBD1 (6 bases). Germline CDR1 and CDR2: SGHTA and FQGNSA. The CDR3 is made up of 15 amino acids. The CDR3 DNA sequence: TGTGCCAGCAGCTTAGTCCCAGGGGTCCAAGGGACCCAGTACTTC. Translation: CASSLVPGVQGTQYF. The complete variable domain, with remaining parts taken from reference TRBV7-2 and TRBJ2-5, reads GAGVSQSPSNKVTEKGKDVELRCDPISGHTALYWYRQSLGQGLEFLIYFQGNSAPDKSGLPSDRFSAERTGGSVSTLTIQRTQQEDSAVYLCASSLVPGVQGTQYFGPGTRLLVL.

The chain couples TRBV29-1 to TRBJ2-4; 7 nucleotides align to TRBD1. Germline-derived CDR1 and CDR2 are SQVTM and ANQGSEA. CDR3 size: 13 residues. Germline trimming cut 7 bases from V and 1 base from J; bases unmatched to any gene: 4. CDR3 DNA: TGCAGCGCCGAGGGACAGGCCAAAAACATTCAGTACTTC. Translating it yields CSAEGQAKNIQYF.

At least ten counts were recorded for this clonotype. The chain is built from TRBV28 and TRBJ1-2, with a tentative D call TRBD1 (5 bases). The CDR3 contains 14 residues. Germline CDR1 reads MDHEN; CDR2 reads SYDVKM. V was pared by 6 bases and J by 4 bases, with 15 bases between. This chain's CDR3 is CASSTPGTTYGYTF. The CDR3, as DNA: TGTGCCAGCAGCACCCCAGGGACCACCTATGGCTACACCTTC.

This clonotype has a count of ten or more. The chain couples TRBV4-3 to TRBJ2-1, with 11 bases lining up with TRBD1. The CDR3 loop spans 15 amino acids. After removal of 0 bases from V and 6 bases from J, the junction contained 1 base not matched to a gene. Germline-derived CDR1 and CDR2 are LGHNA and YSLEER. CDR3 sequence (DNA): TGCGCCAGCAGCCAAGACGGGACAGGGGGCAATGAGCAGTTCTTC. Encoded protein: CASSQDGTGGNEQFF.

This clonotype was counted only a few times. The V call is TRBV12-3 or TRBV12-4, the J call TRBJ2-1; 9 bases align to TRBD2. V shed 10 bases, J shed 8 bases, and the junction held 9 bases outside the gene matches. The CDR3 length is 13 residues. The CDR3 protein is CATISGSSYEQFF. The DNA for the CDR3 is TGTGCCACGATTAGCGGGAGTAGCTATGAGCAGTTCTTC.

The chain recombines TRBV7-8 with TRBJ2-7; a possible D gene is TRBD1 (5 bases). The V and J ends lost 1 base and 3 bases respectively, with 10 bases between them. From germline, CDR1 is SGHVS and CDR2 FQNEAQ. CDR3 size: 14 residues. DNA of the CDR3: TGTGCCAGCAGCTTAGGTTCCCAGGGCTACGAGCAGTACTTC. This encodes CASSLGSQGYEQYF.

This clonotype was detected ten times or more. The chain joins TRBV4-2 to TRBJ2-3; TRBD2 agrees at 16 bases. The germline gives CDR1 LGHNA, CDR2 YNFKEQ. The CDR3 contains 19 residues. With 3 bases clipped from V and 1 base from J, the junction kept 7 bases outside the gene matches. This chain's CDR3 is CASSQGLAGGPFRTDTQYF. CDR3 sequence (DNA): TGTGCCAGCAGCCAGGGACTAGCGGGAGGGCCGTTCCGCACAGATACGCAGTATTTT.

This clonotype occurred a few times. This chain links TRBV7-9 with TRBJ2-3; 8 nucleotides align to TRBD1. V was clipped by 5 bases and J by 8 bases; unmatched bases: 12. There are 15 residues in the CDR3. The germline V gene encodes CDR1 SEHNR and CDR2 FQNEAQ (reference sequence). The chain's CDR3 is CASSPGQGRRGTQYF. CDR3 DNA: TGTGCCAGCAGCCCCGGACAGGGCAGGAGGGGTACGCAGTATTTT. Full variable domain (rest looked up from reference TRBV7-9 and TRBJ2-3): DTGVSQNPRHKITKRGQNVTFRCDPISEHNRLYWYRQTLGQGPEFLTYFQNEAQLEKSRLLSDRFSAERPKGSFSTLEIQRTEQGDSAMYLCASSPGQGRRGTQYFGPGTRLTVL.

The chain carries TRBV6-5 and TRBJ1-5; D possibly corresponds to TRBD1 (6 bases). V was trimmed by 5 bases and J by 2 bases, leaving 13 bases between them. Germline loops: CDR1 MNHEY, CDR2 SVGAGI. This CDR3 is built from 15 residues. CDR3 nucleotide sequence: TGTGCCAGCAGTGCTCAGGGGCTCGGCAATCAGCCCCAGCATTTT. It specifies CASSAQGLGNQPQHF.

At least ten counts were recorded for this clonotype. This rearrangement joins TRBV7-2 to TRBJ1-3, with a possible D match to TRBD1 (5 bases). Trimming took off 1 base at V and 4 bases at J, with 11 bases between the two ends. Looked up from germline, CDR1 is SGHTA and CDR2 is FQGNSA. The CDR3 totals 15 residues. The CDR3 DNA follows: TGTGCCAGCAGCTTAGTTGGGGGTGCAGGAAACACCATATATTTT. Protein product: CASSLVGGAGNTIYF. Variable domain in full (rest from reference TRBV7-2 and TRBJ1-3): GAGVSQSPSNKVTEKGKDVELRCDPISGHTALYWYRQSLGQGLEFLIYFQGNSAPDKSGLPSDRFSAERTGGSVSTLTIQRTQQEDSAVYLCASSLVGGAGNTIYFGEGSWLTVV.

This rearrangement joins TRBV12-3 or TRBV12-4 to TRBJ1-1, with D unclear. V was pared by 3 bases and J by 0 bases, with 5 bases between. The CDR3 spans 13 residues. CDR3 protein: CASSFMMNTEAFF. CDR3 bases: TGTGCCAGCAGTTTTATGATGAACACTGAAGCTTTCTTT.